One and the same sample provided the 9 T cell receptor beta chains below, sequenced in a study of spatial heterogeneity in lung cancer. The time point is: sample taken at primary tumor resection. Whole RNA from tumor, nontumor lung or frozen PBMC was sequenced unsorted. Using its own MiXCR run on the 5' RACE reads, TCRdb lists one record per CDR3 protein. The sample records more than 5,500 distinct CDR3 sequences, approximately 6.8% being singletons. The material sequenced was PBMCs, taken at surgery. These receptors were obtained from a male donor with early-stage non-small cell lung cancer.

As for this clonotype: This beta chain is a stray read from a library made for alpha chains; its abundance is not meaningful. V gene TRBV7-4 combines with J gene TRBJ2-7; tentatively, D is TRBD1 (6 bases). The CDR3 loop spans 13 amino acids. CDR1 and CDR2 (germline): SGHVT, SQSDAQ. V was shortened by 5 bases and J by 2 bases, with 10 bases between the two germline ends. CDR3 sequence: CASSGDMTYEQYF. The DNA for the CDR3 is TGTGCCAGCAGCGGGGACATGACCTACGAGCAGTACTTC.

This clonotype was seen ten or more times. Within a library made for alpha chains, this beta chain is off target, and its count is uninformative. This CDR3 is CASSVGGSDTYEQYF. The CDR3 DNA sequence: TGTGCCAGCAGCGTAGGCGGTAGCGACACCTACGAGCAGTACTTC. The chain uses TRBV9 and TRBJ2-7; possible D gene TRBD2, 5 bases. Per the germline V gene, CDR1 is SGDLS and CDR2 is YYNGEE. The CDR3 spans 15 residues. V was trimmed by 0 bases and J by 2 bases, leaving 12 bases between them.

This clonotype was observed at least ten times. Being off target in a library aimed at alpha chains, this beta chain has a size of little meaning. J is TRBJ1-4 and V is TRBV7-2; D is possibly TRBD1 (5 bases). From germline, CDR1 is SGHTA and CDR2 FQGNSA. The V end lost 2 bases, the J end lost 8 bases, and 18 bases lay between the germline ends. The CDR3 is made up of 16 amino acids. The CDR3 loop reads CASSLLGRDQREKLFF. The CDR3 coding sequence is TGTGCCAGCAGCTTATTGGGCCGGGACCAGAGGGAAAAACTGTTTTTT. Based on the CDR3 plus reference TRBV7-2 and TRBJ1-4, the full variable domain is GAGVSQSPSNKVTEKGKDVELRCDPISGHTALYWYRQSLGQGLEFLIYFQGNSAPDKSGLPSDRFSAERTGGSVSTLTIQRTQQEDSAVYLCASSLLGRDQREKLFFGSGTQLSVL.

This clonotype was observed at least ten times. The size of this beta chain means little, since it is a stray read in a library made for alpha chains. The chain carries TRBV7-2 and TRBJ2-5; D is undetermined. Per germline, CDR1 SGHTA and CDR2 FQGNSA. The CDR3 consists of 13 residues. The V end lost 2 bases, the J end lost 1 base, and 5 bases lay between the germline ends. CDR3 sequence reads: CASSLWAQETQYF. CDR3 nucleotides: TGTGCCAGCAGCTTATGGGCCCAAGAGACCCAGTACTTC.

On this clonotype itself: As an off-target read in a library built for alpha chains, this beta chain has a frequency of little significance. The chain employs TRBV20-1 and TRBJ2-3; D is perhaps TRBD1 (6 bases). The CDR3 totals 12 residues. V was trimmed by 6 bases and J by 6 bases, leaving 13 bases between them. In germline, CDR1 is DFQATT, CDR2 SNEGSKA (reference sequence). As DNA, the CDR3 is TGCAGTGCCAGGGGATGGGGGGATACGCAGTATTTT. Residues: CSARGWGDTQYF.

Ten or more counts support this clonotype. Since it is a stray read in a library aimed at alpha chains, this beta chain has a size that is not meaningful. This chain links TRBV28 with TRBJ2-1, with D perhaps matching TRBD2 (6 bases). V was cut by 6 bases and J by 9 bases, with 12 bases left in between. The CDR3 totals 12 residues. Germline loops: CDR1 MDHEN, CDR2 SYDVKM. As DNA, the CDR3 is TGTGCCAGCAGCCGACTAGTTGTTGAGCAGTTCTTC. Residues: CASSRLVVEQFF.

To note about this clonotype: Found in a library prepared for alpha chains, this beta chain is an off-target read, and its abundance has little meaning. The chain employs TRBV28 and TRBJ1-5; 7 nucleotides line up with TRBD1. This CDR3 is 12 amino acids long. With 7 bases clipped from V and 11 bases from J, the junction kept 8 bases outside the gene matches. Germline CDR1 reads MDHEN; CDR2 reads SYDVKM. CDR3 nucleotide sequence: TGTGCCAGCAACACAGAGGGGGCCACCCAGCATTTT. The encoded protein is CASNTEGATQHF.

In this sample, this clonotype turned up many times. This beta chain appears as a stray read in a library generated for alpha chains; its size is not informative. The chain is built from TRBV7-2 and TRBJ2-7; 10 nucleotides match TRBD1. With 5 bases clipped from V and 5 bases from J, the junction kept 9 bases outside the gene matches. Germline V gene data show CDR1 as SGHTA and CDR2 as FQGNSA. The CDR3 is 15 amino acids. CDR3 in amino acids: CASSKRTGGLDEQYV. CDR3 coding DNA: TGTGCCAGCAGCAAAAGGACAGGGGGGTTGGACGAGCAGTACGTC.

Relative to its sample, this clonotype is medium-sized. Because this beta chain is a stray read in a library intended to capture alpha chains, its abundance should not be given much weight. The V call is TRBV6-5, the J call TRBJ1-6; 7 bases line up with TRBD1. The CDR3 is 14 residues long. CDR1 is MNHEY and CDR2 is SVGAGI in the germline V gene. V shed 5 bases, J shed 10 bases, and the junction held 8 bases outside the gene matches. CDR3 coding DNA: TGTGCCAGCAGTCCGACAGGGCCGAGATCACCCCTCCACTTT. This gives the protein CASSPTGPRSPLHF.